Below, 2 T cell receptor beta chains from the same sample are listed, as sequenced in a study of control samples from healthy donors and cancer patients. Sequencing was performed with immunoSEQ multiplex PCR; in TCRdb, only in-frame clones are kept and a portion is missing. The sample has 90,000 to 150,000 clones; more than 80% are singletons. Material for sequencing was blood. Receptor source: a man in his fifties in good health.

The V gene is TRBV5-1, the J gene TRBJ2-7, with D unresolved. The CDR3 length is 13 residues. Germline V gives CDR1 SGHRS, CDR2 YFSETQ. V was clipped by 1 base and J by 0 bases, with 5 bases between them. The CDR3 region has the DNA TGCGCCAGCAGCTTGCTAGACTCCTACGAGCAGTACTTC. It yields the protein CASSLLDSYEQYF.

The genes are TRBV4-3 and TRBJ1-6; D not certain. Trimming stripped 1 base from V and 0 bases from J, with 16 bases between. CDR1 is LGHNA and CDR2 is YSLEER in the germline V gene. This CDR3 contains 19 residues. CDR3: CASSQGLGRLSSYNSPLHF. The CDR3 DNA sequence: TGCGCCAGCAGCCAAGGCCTGGGCCGCCTTAGCTCCTATAATTCACCCCTCCACTTT.